The 27 T cell receptor beta chains presented below share a single source sample, sequenced in a study of blood T cell repertoires in COVID-19. TCRdb's table, derived via immunoSEQ multiplex PCR, lists solely in-frame clones and lacks some. The sample includes about 130,000 clones, over 75% of them seen just once. The sample taken for sequencing was peripheral blood. These receptors were obtained from an elderly woman with acute or convalescent COVID-19.

The rearrangement links TRBV6-5 to TRBJ1-2; D call uncertain. Looked up from germline, CDR1 is MNHEY and CDR2 is SVGAGI. The CDR3 consists of 13 residues. V dropped 8 bases and J dropped 10 bases, with 20 bases sitting between them. CDR3 nucleotides: TGTGCCAGCGCCGGCGGTTCCAGCGGGGACTACACCTTC. Its translation is CASAGGSSGDYTF.

In this sample, this clone turned up a few times. CDR3 region: CASSLADSSSYNSPLHF. The DNA of the CDR3 is TGTGCCAGCAGCTTGGCCGACTCGAGCTCCTATAATTCACCCCTCCACTTT. The chain joins TRBV5-5 to TRBJ1-6; no definite D call. In germline, CDR1 is SGHKS, CDR2 YYEKEE (reference sequence). V was trimmed by 0 bases and J by 0 bases, leaving 10 bases between them. This CDR3 comprises 17 residues.

V usage is TRBV7-9 and J usage is TRBJ2-5; perhaps TRBD2 as D (5 bases). The germline CDR1 and CDR2 sequences are SEHNR and FQNEAQ (reference sequence). V was shortened by 11 bases and J by 10 bases, with 29 bases between the two germline ends. CDR3 length: 15 amino acids. Written as DNA, the CDR3 is TGTGCCGTCGGGGTCCTGCCAGGCCCCGTTTTGATCCAGTACTTC. Translating gives CAVGVLPGPVLIQYF.

The chain joins TRBV3-1 (or the pseudogene TRBV3-2) to TRBJ2-3; possibly TRBD2 for D (6 bases). Trimming removed 3 bases at V and 2 bases at J, with 12 bases between. CDR3 length: 15 amino acids. Germline lookup yields CDR1 LGHDT and CDR2 YNNKEL (reference sequence). CDR3 in DNA: TGTGCCAGCAGCCAGAGGGACTCCCCCACAGATACGCAGTATTTT. The encoded protein is CASSQRDSPTDTQYF.

This clone was picked up one time. Within the sample, other DNA sequences also encode this same CDR3. The V call is TRBV29-1, the J call TRBJ1-2, with D possibly matching TRBD1 (6 bases). CDR1 and CDR2 (germline): SQVTM, ANQGSEA. Trimming left V 5 bases short and J 2 bases short, with 9 bases between. The CDR3 contains 12 residues. CDR3 in DNA: TGCAGCGTTACGACAGGCAACTATGGCTACACCTTC. It specifies CSVTTGNYGYTF.

The rearrangement uses TRBV19 and TRBJ2-1; 8 bases match TRBD2. V lost 4 bases to trimming and J lost 3 bases; unmatched junction nucleotides: 8. The CDR3 spans 16 residues. The germline V gene encodes CDR1 LNHDA and CDR2 SQIVND (reference sequence). CDR3 residues: CASSNIRTSIYNEQFF. CDR3 DNA: TGTGCCAGTAGTAATATTCGGACTAGCATCTACAATGAGCAGTTCTTC.

This clone was seen just once. This chain joins TRBV5-8 and TRBJ1-4; D possibly corresponds to TRBD1 (5 bases). CDR3 size: 17 residues. V lost 0 bases and J lost 8, with 20 bases in between. CDR1 is SGHTS and CDR2 is YDEGEE in the germline V gene. Here the CDR3 reads CASSLVSRALRKEKLFF. DNA for the CDR3: TGTGCCAGCAGCTTGGTTTCCAGGGCGCTACGGAAAGAAAAACTGTTTTTT.

The CDR3 here is CASSLDWNEQFF. In DNA, the CDR3 is TGTGCCAGCAGCTTAGACTGGAATGAGCAGTTCTTC. The chain couples TRBV7-9 to TRBJ2-1; D remains unclear. The germline V and J ends were trimmed by 1 base and 7 bases, with 5 bases remaining between them. CDR1 and CDR2 from the germline V gene are SEHNR and FQNEAQ (reference sequence). CDR3 length equals 12 residues. The variable domain in full, with the rest retrieved from reference TRBV7-9 and TRBJ2-1, is DTGVSQNPRHKITKRGQNVTFRCDPISEHNRLYWYRQTLGQGPEFLTYFQNEAQLEKSRLLSDRFSAERPKGSFSTLEIQRTEQGDSAMYLCASSLDWNEQFFGPGTRLTVL.

V gene TRBV5-1 combines with J gene TRBJ1-5, with D hard to call. This CDR3 has 15 residues. Germline V gene sequence: CDR1 SGHRS, CDR2 YFSETQ. V lost 4 bases and J 7 bases, leaving 18 bases between the germline ends. The DNA for the CDR3 is TGCGCCAGCAGCCCGGAGGGTGGGGTCTACCAGCCCCAGCATTTT. Translated, it gives CASSPEGGVYQPQHF.

The V and J genes are TRBV6-1 and TRBJ2-5, with D maybe TRBD1 (6 bases). V lost 3 bases to trimming and J lost 4 bases, with 9 bases between them. Germline V CDR1 and CDR2: MNHNS, SASEGT. The CDR3 length is 13 residues. The CDR3 loop is CASSELTGETQYF. CDR3 nucleotides: TGTGCCAGCAGTGAGCTGACAGGAGAGACCCAGTACTTC.

The rearrangement links TRBV28 to TRBJ1-1, with 9 positions matching TRBD1. The CDR3 consists of 15 residues. V gave up 5 bases and J gave up 4 bases; unmatched junction bases: 8. CDR1 MDHEN and CDR2 SYDVKM come from the germline V gene. Written as DNA, the CDR3 is TGTGCCAGCAGTGAAATGACAGGGGGGGGCACTGAAGCTTTCTTT. This encodes CASSEMTGGGTEAFF.

The chain carries TRBV18 and TRBJ2-1; no definite D call. CDR3 size: 11 residues. Between the trimmed V and J ends, which lost 3 bases and 9 bases, there was a span of 6 bases. Germline V lookup: CDR1 KGHSH, CDR2 LQKENI. The CDR3 here is CASSPSSEQFF. The CDR3 DNA reads as TGTGCCAGCTCACCCTCGAGTGAGCAGTTCTTC.

The chain couples TRBV28 to TRBJ1-5; D unresolved. V dropped 4 bases and J dropped 4 bases, with 14 bases sitting between them. Germline-derived CDR1 and CDR2 are MDHEN and SYDVKM. CDR3 size: 15 residues. The CDR3 loop is CASSSQAGWNQPQHF. The CDR3 DNA follows: TGTGCCAGCAGTTCTCAGGCCGGCTGGAATCAGCCCCAGCATTTT.

The J gene is TRBJ1-2, the V gene TRBV18, with D possibly TRBD1 on 5 matching bases. Trimming took 0 bases from V and 7 from J, leaving 15 bases between them. The CDR3 runs 15 residues. The germline V gene encodes CDR1 KGHSH and CDR2 LQKENI. CDR3 protein: CASSPPGGIPSGYTF. CDR3 DNA sequence: TGTGCCAGCTCACCACCGGGGGGGATTCCATCTGGCTACACCTTC.

Remarks on this clone: At one of its ends the junction is not consistent with the germline gene, which may arise from a read error. The chain carries TRBV19 and TRBJ2-2; 16 bases map to TRBD2. From germline, CDR1 is LNHDA and CDR2 SQIVND (reference sequence). CDR3 length: 15 residues. The CDR3 coding sequence is TGTGCCCGTAGTCCGGGACTAGCGGGGGGGCGGGAGCTGTTTTTT. Its translation is CARSPGLAGGRELFF.

This sequence joins TRBV2 and TRBJ2-3, with 7 bases fitting TRBD1. In germline, CDR1 is SNHLY, CDR2 FYNNEI. The CDR3 has 14 amino acids. V lost 6 bases, J lost 5 bases, and 8 bases stayed unmatched. The CDR3, as DNA: TGTGCCAGCAGACCACAGGGGCTGGGAGATACGCAGTATTTT. It specifies CASRPQGLGDTQYF.

The chain carries TRBV5-1 and TRBJ1-3; TRBD1 matches at 12 bases. This CDR3 is built from 17 residues. Germline lookup yields CDR1 SGHRS and CDR2 YFSETQ. The V gene end was trimmed by 4 bases and the J gene end by 0 bases; junction bases not matched to a gene: 5. The CDR3 sequence: CASSLGTGGYSGNTIYF. For the CDR3, the DNA is TGCGCCAGCAGCCTCGGGACAGGGGGCTACTCTGGAAACACCATATATTTT.

This rearrangement joins TRBV4-3 to TRBJ2-3, with TRBD2 matching 10 bases. V gave up 0 bases and J gave up 1 base; unmatched junction bases: 4. This CDR3 comprises 17 residues. Germline CDR1 and CDR2: LGHNA and YSLEER. Here the CDR3 reads CASSQEASGGGTDTQYF. The CDR3 coding sequence is TGCGCCAGCAGCCAAGAGGCCAGCGGGGGGGGCACAGATACGCAGTATTTT.

The rearrangement joins TRBV6-2 or TRBV6-3 to TRBJ1-1, with a tentative D call TRBD1 (5 bases). The CDR3 extends over 15 amino acids. Germline V gene lookup returns CDR1 MNHEY and CDR2 SVGEGT. The germline V and J ends were trimmed by 2 bases and 3 bases, with 13 bases remaining between them. Written as DNA, the CDR3 is TGTGCCAGCAGTTACGAAACCGGGGGGGACACTGAAGCTTTCTTT. This encodes CASSYETGGDTEAFF.

The chain joins TRBV9 to TRBJ2-2, with 7 nucleotides matching TRBD2. V was clipped by 1 base and J by 5 bases; unmatched bases: 5. The CDR3 has 15 amino acids. CDR1 is SGDLS and CDR2 is YYNGEE in the germline V gene. This CDR3 is CASSVSGLVTGELFF. The CDR3 DNA follows: TGTGCCAGCAGCGTATCAGGACTAGTTACCGGGGAGCTGTTTTTT.

This chain connects TRBV4-1 to TRBJ2-1, with 11 bases that match TRBD2. Germline V gene sequence: CDR1 MGHRA, CDR2 YSYEKL. This CDR3 is built from 15 residues. V dropped 2 bases and J dropped 7; count of bases not matched to a gene: 4. The CDR3 nucleotides read TGCGCCAGCAGCCAATCACTAGCGGGGGTGAATGAGCAGTTCTTC. The encoded protein is CASSQSLAGVNEQFF.

The rearrangement links TRBV4-1 to TRBJ2-7; D possibly corresponds to TRBD1 (6 bases). CDR3 size: 13 residues. Deletions cut 4 bases from V and 6 bases from J, with 13 bases between. Germline values: CDR1 MGHRA, CDR2 YSYEKL. For the CDR3, the DNA is TGCGCCAGCAGCCTACAAACAGGGCTCGAGCAGTACTTC. Translation: CASSLQTGLEQYF.

This chain uses TRBV23-1 with TRBJ1-2, with a tentative D call TRBD1 (6 bases). TRBV23-1 is designated an ORF whose function remains uncertain. The CDR3 contains 13 residues. V lost 5 bases to trimming and J lost 8 bases, with 15 bases between them. CDR3 coding DNA: TGCGCCAGCAGTGCCCCAGGGGACGGGGGCTACACCTTC. This sequence encodes CASSAPGDGGYTF.

This clone was observed once. The rearrangement joins TRBV28 to TRBJ1-2, with D perhaps matching TRBD1 (6 bases). CDR3 length: 13 residues. From germline, CDR1 is MDHEN and CDR2 SYDVKM. V was pared by 3 bases and J by 5 bases, with 10 bases between. CDR3 in DNA: TGTGCCAGCAGTTTTTCCAGGGGTTATGGCTACACCTTC. Its translation: CASSFSRGYGYTF.

The chain couples TRBV6-2 or TRBV6-3 to TRBJ1-2, with TRBD1 identical over 8 bases. Unmatched junction bases numbered 9, after V lost 4 bases and J lost 8 bases. There are 14 residues in the CDR3. CDR1 is MNHEY and CDR2 is SVGEGT in the germline V gene. CDR3 protein: CASSLVGQGLGYTF. The CDR3 nucleotides read TGTGCCAGCAGTTTGGTCGGACAGGGCCTCGGCTACACCTTC.

As DNA, the CDR3 is TGCGCCAGCAGCTTGTCAGGGTCGAACACTGAAGCTTTCTTT. Amino acids: CASSLSGSNTEAFF. V and J are TRBV5-1 and TRBJ1-1; TRBD1 is a possible D gene (5 bases). Germline-derived CDR1 and CDR2 are SGHRS and YFSETQ. The CDR3 is 14 residues long. V gave up 1 base and J gave up 1 base, with 8 bases separating them.

This clone occurred a few times. The gene calls are TRBV7-2 and TRBJ2-5, with TRBD2 matching 9 bases. The J segment lost 2 bases and the V segment lost 2 bases, leaving 6 bases of the junction unmatched. The CDR3 is made up of 16 amino acids. Germline CDR1 and CDR2: SGHTA and FQGNSA. The CDR3 protein is CASSLSSTSGQETQYF. The CDR3 nucleotides are TGTGCCAGCAGCTTAAGTTCGACTAGCGGACAAGAGACCCAGTACTTC.